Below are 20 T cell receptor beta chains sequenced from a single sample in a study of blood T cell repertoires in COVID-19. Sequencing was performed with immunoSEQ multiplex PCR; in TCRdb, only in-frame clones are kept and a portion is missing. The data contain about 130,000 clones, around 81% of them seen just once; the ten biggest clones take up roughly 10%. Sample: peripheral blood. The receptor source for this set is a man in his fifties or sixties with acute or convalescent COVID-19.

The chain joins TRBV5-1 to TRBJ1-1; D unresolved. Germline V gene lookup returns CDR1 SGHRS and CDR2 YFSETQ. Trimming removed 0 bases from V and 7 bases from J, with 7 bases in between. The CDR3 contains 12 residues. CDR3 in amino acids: CASSLGAGEAFF. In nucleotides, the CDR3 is TGCGCCAGCAGCTTGGGGGCAGGTGAAGCTTTCTTT.

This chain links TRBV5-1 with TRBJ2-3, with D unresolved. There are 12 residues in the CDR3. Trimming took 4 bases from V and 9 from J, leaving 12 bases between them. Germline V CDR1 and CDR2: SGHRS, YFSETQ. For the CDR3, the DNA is TGCGCCAGCAGCGCCGAGAGTCGGACGCAGTATTTT. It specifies CASSAESRTQYF.

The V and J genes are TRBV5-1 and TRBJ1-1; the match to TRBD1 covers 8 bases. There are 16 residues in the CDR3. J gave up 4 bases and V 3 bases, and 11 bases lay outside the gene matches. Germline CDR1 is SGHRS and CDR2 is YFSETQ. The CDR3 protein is CASSYYPDRASTEAFF. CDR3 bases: TGCGCCAGCAGCTATTACCCGGACAGGGCGAGCACTGAAGCTTTCTTT. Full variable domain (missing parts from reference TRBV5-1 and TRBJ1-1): KAGVTQTPRYLIKTRGQQVTLSCSPISGHRSVSWYQQTPGQGLQFLFEYFSETQRNKGNFPGRFSGRQFSNSRSEMNVSTLELGDSALYLCASSYYPDRASTEAFFGQGTRLTVV.

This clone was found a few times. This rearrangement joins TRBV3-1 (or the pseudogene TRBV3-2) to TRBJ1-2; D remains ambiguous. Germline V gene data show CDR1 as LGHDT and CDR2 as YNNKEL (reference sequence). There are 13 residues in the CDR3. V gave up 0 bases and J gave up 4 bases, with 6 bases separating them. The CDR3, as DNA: TGTGCCAGCAGCCAAGAAGCAAGCTATGGCTACACCTTC. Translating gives CASSQEASYGYTF.

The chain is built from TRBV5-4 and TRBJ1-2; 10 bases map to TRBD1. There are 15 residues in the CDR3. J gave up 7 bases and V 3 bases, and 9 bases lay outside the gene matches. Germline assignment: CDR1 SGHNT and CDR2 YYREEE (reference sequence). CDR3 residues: CASSSRTGGGPGYTF. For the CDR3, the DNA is TGTGCCAGCAGCTCCCGGACAGGGGGTGGACCTGGCTACACCTTC.

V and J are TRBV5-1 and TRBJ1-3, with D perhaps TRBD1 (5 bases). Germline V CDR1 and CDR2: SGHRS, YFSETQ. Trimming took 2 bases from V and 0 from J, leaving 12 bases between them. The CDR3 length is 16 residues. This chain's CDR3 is CASSFTGSNSGNTIYF. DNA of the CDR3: TGCGCCAGCAGCTTCACAGGTTCCAACTCTGGAAACACCATATATTTT.

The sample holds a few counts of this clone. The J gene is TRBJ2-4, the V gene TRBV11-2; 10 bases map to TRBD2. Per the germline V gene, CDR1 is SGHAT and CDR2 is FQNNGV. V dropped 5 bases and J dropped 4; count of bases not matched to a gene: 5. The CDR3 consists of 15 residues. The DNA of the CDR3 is TGTGCCAGCAGCCCCCCTAGCGGGAGAAAAAACATTCAGTACTTC. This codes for CASSPPSGRKNIQYF.

The CDR3 DNA sequence: TGTGCCAGCAGCCCGAGGTCTAGCACAGATACGCAGTATTTT. It codes for CASSPRSSTDTQYF. This sequence joins TRBV7-6 and TRBJ2-3; D ambiguous. The CDR3 loop spans 14 amino acids. Between the trimmed V and J ends, which lost 5 bases and 0 bases, there was a span of 9 bases. Germline V CDR1 and CDR2: SGHVS, FNYEAQ.

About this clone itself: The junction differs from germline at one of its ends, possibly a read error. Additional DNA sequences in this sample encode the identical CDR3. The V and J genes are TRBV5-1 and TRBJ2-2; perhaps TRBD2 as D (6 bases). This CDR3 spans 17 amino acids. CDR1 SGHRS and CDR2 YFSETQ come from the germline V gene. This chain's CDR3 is CASSVTGTARSTGELFF. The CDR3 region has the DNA TGCGCTAGCAGCGTGACCGGGACTGCCAGGAGCACCGGGGAGCTGTTTTTT. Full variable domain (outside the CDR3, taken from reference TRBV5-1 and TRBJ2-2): KAGVTQTPRYLIKTRGQQVTLSCSPISGHRSVSWYQQTPGQGLQFLFEYFSETQRNKGNFPGRFSGRQFSNSRSEMNVSTLELGDSALYLCASSVTGTARSTGELFFGEGSRLTVL.

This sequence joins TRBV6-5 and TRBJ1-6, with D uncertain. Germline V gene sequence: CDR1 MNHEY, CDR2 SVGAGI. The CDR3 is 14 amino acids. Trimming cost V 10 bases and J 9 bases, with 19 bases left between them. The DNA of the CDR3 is TGTGCCACCTCGACATACGCTTCAGGTTCACCCCTCCACTTT. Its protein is CATSTYASGSPLHF.

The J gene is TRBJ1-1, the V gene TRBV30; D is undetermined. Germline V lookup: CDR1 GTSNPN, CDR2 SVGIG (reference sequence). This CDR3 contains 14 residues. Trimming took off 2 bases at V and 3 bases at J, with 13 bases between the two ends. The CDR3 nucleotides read TGTGCCTGGAGTCCCCACGGGCGGGACACTGAAGCTTTCTTT. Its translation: CAWSPHGRDTEAFF.

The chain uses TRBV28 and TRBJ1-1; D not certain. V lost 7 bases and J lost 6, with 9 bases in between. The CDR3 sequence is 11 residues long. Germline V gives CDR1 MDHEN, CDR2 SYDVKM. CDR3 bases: TGTGCCAGCACTTGGGCAGCTGAAGCTTTCTTT. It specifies CASTWAAEAFF.

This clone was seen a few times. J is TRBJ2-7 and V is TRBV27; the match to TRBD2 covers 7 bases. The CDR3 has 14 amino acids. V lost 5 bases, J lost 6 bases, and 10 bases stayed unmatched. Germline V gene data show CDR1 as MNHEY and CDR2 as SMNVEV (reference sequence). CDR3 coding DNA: TGTGCCAGCAGTCCCGGACTAGTCCGCCGCGAGCAGTACTTC. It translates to CASSPGLVRREQYF.

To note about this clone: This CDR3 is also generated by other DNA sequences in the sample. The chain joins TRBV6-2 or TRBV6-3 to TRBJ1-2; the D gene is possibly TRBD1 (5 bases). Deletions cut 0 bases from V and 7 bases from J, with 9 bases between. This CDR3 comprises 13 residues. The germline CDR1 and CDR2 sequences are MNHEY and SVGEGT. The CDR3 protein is CASSYSAGFGYTF. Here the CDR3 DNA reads TGTGCCAGCAGTTACTCAGCAGGGTTTGGCTACACCTTC.

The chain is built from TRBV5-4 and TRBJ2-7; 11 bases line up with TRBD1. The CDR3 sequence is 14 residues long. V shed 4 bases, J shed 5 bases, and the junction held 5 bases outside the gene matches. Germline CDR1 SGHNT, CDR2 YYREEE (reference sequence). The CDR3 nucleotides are TGTGCCAGCAGCCGCGGACAGGGGGCGGACGAGCAGTACTTC. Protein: CASSRGQGADEQYF.

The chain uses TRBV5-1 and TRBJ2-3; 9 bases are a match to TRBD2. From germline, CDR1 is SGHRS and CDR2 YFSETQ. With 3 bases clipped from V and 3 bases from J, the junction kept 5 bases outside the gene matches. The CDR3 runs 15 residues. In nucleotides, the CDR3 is TGCGCCAGCAGCTCCGGCGGGAGGGCTACAGATACGCAGTATTTT. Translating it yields CASSSGGRATDTQYF.

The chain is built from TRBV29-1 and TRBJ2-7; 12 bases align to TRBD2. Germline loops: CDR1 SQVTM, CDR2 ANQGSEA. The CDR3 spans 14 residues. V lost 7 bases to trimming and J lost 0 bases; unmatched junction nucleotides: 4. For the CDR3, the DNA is TGCAGCGACCGGACTAGCGGGGCCTCCTACGAGCAGTACTTC. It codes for CSDRTSGASYEQYF.

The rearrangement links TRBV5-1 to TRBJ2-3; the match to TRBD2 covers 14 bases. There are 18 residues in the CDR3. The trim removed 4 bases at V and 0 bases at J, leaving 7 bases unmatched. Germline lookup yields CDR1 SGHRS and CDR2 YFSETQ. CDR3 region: CASSHGLAGGVSTDTQYF. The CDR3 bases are TGCGCCAGCAGCCATGGACTAGCGGGAGGTGTGAGCACAGATACGCAGTATTTT.

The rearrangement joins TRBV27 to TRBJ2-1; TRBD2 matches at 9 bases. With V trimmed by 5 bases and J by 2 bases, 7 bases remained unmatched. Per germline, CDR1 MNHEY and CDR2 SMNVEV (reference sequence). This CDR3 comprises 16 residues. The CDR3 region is CASSETGTSPYNEQFF. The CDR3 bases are TGTGCCAGCAGTGAGACCGGGACTAGCCCCTACAATGAGCAGTTCTTC.

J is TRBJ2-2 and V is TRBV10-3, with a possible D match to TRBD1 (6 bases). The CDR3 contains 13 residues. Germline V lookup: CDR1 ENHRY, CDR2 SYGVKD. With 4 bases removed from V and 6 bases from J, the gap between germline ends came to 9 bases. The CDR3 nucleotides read TGTGCCATCAGTGGGCAGGGGTCCGGGGAGCTGTTTTTT. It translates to CAISGQGSGELFF.